This T cell receptor beta chain originates from a study of T cells expressing NK-cell markers. Study-level background: Beta-chain profiling covered CD3+CD56+NKG2C+, CD3+CD56+NKG2C- and CD3+CD56-NKG2C+ sorted subsets.

The germline V gene encodes CDR1 SGHVS and CDR2 FNYEAQ. This CDR3 region has 18 residues. Comments on this clonotype: The antigen is not known.

Libraries used 5'RACE template switching adding universal primer site and UMIs. TCRdb re-called the 5' RACE reads and catalogs CDR3 proteins one per entry, DNA excluded. The repertoire table contains 400,000 to 550,000 distinct CDR3 sequences. Regarding the study as a whole: Researchers report these clonotypes also headed the CD3+CD56-NKG2C+ fraction in a few donors.

What was sequenced was blood T cells: a sorted CD56 or NKG2C T cell subset, CD4+ or CD8+ T cells, or bulk PBMC T cells (not recorded which). The clonotype was recovered from a woman between 18 and 70 years old in good health. The chain uses TRBV7-6 and TRBJ2-3; TCRdb's D call of TRBD2 is untestable without DNA. This CDR3 reads CASSLGWSGAKVIDTQYF.